Sequencing of this T cell receptor beta chain was carried out in a study of cytomegalovirus exposure and HLA in healthy donors. CDR1 and CDR2 from the germline V gene are MDHEN and SYDVKM. The CDR3 runs to 11 residues. The V gene lost 4 bases and the J gene lost 14 bases, with 14 bases spanning the gap. In the PCR, 60 Vbeta and 13 Jbeta primers were used. The repertoire was sequenced with immunoSEQ multiplex PCR; TCRdb's copy has only in-frame clones and lacks some. The sample lists some 200,000 clones; around four fifths were seen once. The source is a female donor in good health and CMV-seronegative. The material sequenced was PBMCs. J is TRBJ1-1 and V is TRBV28; TRBD1 is a possible D gene (6 bases). CDR3 coding DNA: TGTGCCAGCAGTTATGGGACACAACAGTTCTTT. Translation: CASSYGTQQFF.